These T cell receptor beta chains were read from a single sample in a study of identical twins. Each CDR3 protein is one row after TCRdb ran MiXCR on the 5' RACE reads. The data show some 1,700,000 distinct CDR3 sequences, 32% seen once. The specimen was cord blood. These TCRs come from a newborn girl in good health. CDR3s include the opening cysteine and the closing phenylalanine or tryptophan. The D gene is left open where the match is weak. A row's size may be missing; if present it is once, few, many or a size class.

V gene	D gene	J gene	clone size	CDR3 DNA	CDR3 protein
TRBV20-1	TRBD1	TRBJ1-6	few	TGCAGTGCTAGAATGCAGGGGGCTATAGATTCACCCCTCCACTTT	CSARMQGAIDSPLHF
TRBV7-9	NA	TRBJ2-7	few	TGTGCCAGCAGCTACCTGGGGGACGAGCAGTACTTC	CASSYLGDEQYF
TRBV9	NA	TRBJ2-3	NA	TGTGCCAGCAGCGTAGGTTCAGGACCTCTCACAGATACGCAGTATTTT	CASSVGSGPLTDTQYF
TRBV28	NA	TRBJ2-5	NA	TGTGCCAGCAGTCACTTACAGGCTAACGGGGGAGAGACCCAGTACTTC	CASSHLQANGGETQYF
TRBV27	TRBD2	TRBJ2-7	NA	TGTGCCAGCGCACTGGGACTATCGACCGAGCAGTACTTC	CASALGLSTEQYF
TRBV20-1	TRBD1	TRBJ2-7	few	TGCAGTGCTAGCCCCGGGACAGGGGACTACGAGCAGTACTTC	CSASPGTGDYEQYF
TRBV6-1	TRBD1	TRBJ1-4	many	TGTGCCAGCAGCGACAGGGCTAATGAAAAACTGTTTTTT	CASSDRANEKLFF
TRBV6-1	NA	TRBJ1-1	NA	TGTGCCAGCAGCCTACCGGGACACATATTTGCTATGAACACTGAAGCTTTCTTT	CASSLPGHIFAMNTEAFF
TRBV5-5	TRBD2	TRBJ2-1	NA	TGTGCCAGCAGCTTGGTGCAGCGGGGGGCGATTAGCTCCTACAATGAGCAGTTCTTC	CASSLVQRGAISSYNEQFF
TRBV19	NA	TRBJ2-7	NA	TGTGCCAGTAGTATCCGGGACGGACACTACGAGCAGTACTTC	CASSIRDGHYEQYF
TRBV3-1	NA	TRBJ2-3	NA	TGTGCCAGCAGCCAATCCCCAGGGAAAACAGATACGCAGTATTTT	CASSQSPGKTDTQYF
TRBV24-1	NA	TRBJ2-1	few	TGTGCCACCGGTCTCGCGGGGAGCTCCTACAATGAGCAGTTCTTC	CATGLAGSSYNEQFF
TRBV7-2	NA	TRBJ2-3	many	TGTGCCAGCAGCTTCGGTAGCGGCACAGATACGCAGTATTTT	CASSFGSGTDTQYF
TRBV10-3	NA	TRBJ1-1	NA	TGTGCCATCAGAGCTCCAGGGAACACTGAAGCTTTCTTT	CAIRAPGNTEAFF
TRBV7-2	NA	TRBJ2-3	few	TGTGCCAGCTACCAATTTGGAGAGAGCACAGATACGCAGTATTTT	CASYQFGESTDTQYF
TRBV6-5	TRBD1	TRBJ2-7	NA	TGTGCCAGCAGTTACGGGACCGCACAGGGGTACTACGAGCAGTACTTC	CASSYGTAQGYYEQYF
TRBV12-3/TRBV12-4	NA	TRBJ2-7	many	TGTGCCAGCAGTGCTCGAACAGACTACGAGCAGTACTTC	CASSARTDYEQYF
TRBV20-1	TRBD2	TRBJ2-1	NA	TGCAGTGCTAGCCGCGGGAGTGTTTACAATGAGCAGTTCTTC	CSASRGSVYNEQFF
TRBV2	TRBD2	TRBJ2-3	few	TGTGCCAGCAGTGTTCTGCGGGGGGCAAGGGATACGCAGTATTTT	CASSVLRGARDTQYF
TRBV20-1	NA	TRBJ2-7	NA	TGCAGTGGGATTAGCGGCTCCTACGAGCAGTACTTC	CSGISGSYEQYF
TRBV20-1	NA	TRBJ2-1	few	TGCAGTGCGCTAGGGTTTGAGCAGTTCTTC	CSALGFEQFF